Listed below are T cell receptor beta chains from one sample, sequenced in a study of cytomegalovirus exposure and HLA in healthy donors. Clones were read by immunoSEQ multiplex PCR, and TCRdb kept only the in-frame ones, dropping some. Counted here are 120,000 or so clones, approximately 76% occurring once; the ten biggest clones make up roughly 16%. Sequencing was done on a sample of PBMCs. Receptor source: a man over 45 in good health and CMV-seropositive. CDR3s include the opening cysteine and the closing phenylalanine or tryptophan. A D gene is named only where the DNA matches it firmly. Expanded clones are given a class, and other clones once, few, many or no size at all.

D gene: TRBD2
V gene: TRBV18
clone size: NA
J gene: TRBJ2-5
CDR3 DNA: TGTGCCAGCTCACCGAAGACGGGAGGTAGGGAGACCCAGTACTTC
CDR3 protein: CASSPKTGGRETQYF

D gene: NA
V gene: TRBV27
clone size: NA
J gene: TRBJ2-1
CDR3 DNA: TGTGCCAGCAGTTTTGAGGAGGGCCTCGGCAATGAGCAGTTCTTC
CDR3 protein: CASSFEEGLGNEQFF

D gene: NA
V gene: TRBV10-3
clone size: once
J gene: TRBJ2-7
CDR3 DNA: TGTGCCATCAGTGTCACAGGGAACGAGCAGTACTTC
CDR3 protein: CAISVTGNEQYF

D gene: NA
V gene: TRBV5-1
clone size: NA
J gene: TRBJ2-5
CDR3 DNA: TGCGCCAGCAGCTTCCTACAGGGTTTTGAGGAGACCCAGTACTTC
CDR3 protein: CASSFLQGFEETQYF

D gene: NA
V gene: TRBV15
clone size: NA
J gene: TRBJ1-3
CDR3 DNA: TGTGCCACCAGCAGAGATAGCCCATTCAGGGGCTCTGGAAACACCATATATTTT
CDR3 protein: CATSRDSPFRGSGNTIYF

D gene: NA
V gene: TRBV5-4
clone size: NA
J gene: TRBJ2-3
CDR3 DNA: TGTGCCAGCAGCTTGCCAGAGGCTAGCACAGATACGCAGTATTTT
CDR3 protein: CASSLPEASTDTQYF

D gene: TRBD1
V gene: TRBV19
clone size: few
J gene: TRBJ1-5
CDR3 DNA: TGTGCCACTGTTAAAGACGGACAGGGGCGGTATCAGCCCCAGCATTTT
CDR3 protein: CATVKDGQGRYQPQHF

D gene: TRBD2
V gene: TRBV5-6
clone size: NA
J gene: TRBJ2-2
CDR3 DNA: TGTGCCAGCAGCTTACTGCGGGGGGGCCCCGGGGAGCTGTTTTTT
CDR3 protein: CASSLLRGGPGELFF

D gene: NA
V gene: TRBV7-7
clone size: NA
J gene: TRBJ2-7
CDR3 DNA: TGTGCCAGCAGCTTAGCGACAGCCTACGAGCAGTACTTC
CDR3 protein: CASSLATAYEQYF

D gene: NA
V gene: TRBV18
clone size: NA
J gene: TRBJ2-4
CDR3 DNA: TGTGCCAGCTCACCACGCATGGGACTAGCCAAAAACATTCAGTACTTC
CDR3 protein: CASSPRMGLAKNIQYF

D gene: TRBD1
V gene: TRBV28
clone size: NA
J gene: TRBJ1-2
CDR3 DNA: TGTGCCAGCAGTTTATGGGGACAGTATGGCTACACCTTC
CDR3 protein: CASSLWGQYGYTF

D gene: TRBD2
V gene: TRBV5-8
clone size: NA
J gene: TRBJ2-1
CDR3 DNA: TGTGCCAGCAGCTTAGTAGCGGGAGTCGCCTACAATGAGCAGTTCTTC
CDR3 protein: CASSLVAGVAYNEQFF

D gene: TRBD1
V gene: TRBV15
clone size: NA
J gene: TRBJ2-1
CDR3 DNA: TGTGCCACCAGCGGAGCCGGACAGGGGACTACGGTTCGAGCCTACAATGAGCAGTTCTTC
CDR3 protein: CATSGAGQGTTVRAYNEQFF

D gene: NA
V gene: TRBV4-1
clone size: NA
J gene: TRBJ1-2
CDR3 DNA: TGCGCCAGCAGCCCCGTTGGGGCTTATCATGGCTACACCTTC
CDR3 protein: CASSPVGAYHGYTF

D gene: TRBD1
V gene: TRBV15
clone size: NA
J gene: TRBJ2-7
CDR3 DNA: TGTGCCACCAGCAGAGTTAAAGGGACAGGGGACTCCTACGAGCAGTACTTC
CDR3 protein: CATSRVKGTGDSYEQYF

D gene: TRBD1
V gene: TRBV29-1
clone size: NA
J gene: TRBJ2-7
CDR3 DNA: TGCAGCCTGGAGGACAGGGGAATTTACGAGCAGTACTTC
CDR3 protein: CSLEDRGIYEQYF

D gene: TRBD2
V gene: TRBV7-7
clone size: once
J gene: TRBJ2-1
CDR3 DNA: TGTGCCAGCAGCTTAACAGCGGGGGCCGGGGAGCAGTTCTTC
CDR3 protein: CASSLTAGAGEQFF

D gene: TRBD2
V gene: TRBV7-9
clone size: NA
J gene: TRBJ2-1
CDR3 DNA: TGTGCCAGCAGCAAAACTAGCGGGGGTGTTTGGGATGAGCAGTTCTTC
CDR3 protein: CASSKTSGGVWDEQFF

D gene: NA
V gene: TRBV9
clone size: NA
J gene: TRBJ1-6
CDR3 DNA: TGTGCCAGCAGCGTGTCCGGACAGAGCTCCTATAATTCACCCCTCCACTTT
CDR3 protein: CASSVSGQSSYNSPLHF

D gene: TRBD2
V gene: TRBV5-1
clone size: NA
J gene: TRBJ2-1
CDR3 DNA: TGCGCCAGCAGCCTCCCGTCAGCGGGAGGGCCATTCAATGAGCAGTTCTTC
CDR3 protein: CASSLPSAGGPFNEQFF

D gene: NA
V gene: TRBV4-1
clone size: NA
J gene: TRBJ1-1
CDR3 DNA: TGCGCCAGCAGCCAAGATCCCCAGGGTGGCACTGAAGCTTTCTTT
CDR3 protein: CASSQDPQGGTEAFF

D gene: NA
V gene: TRBV21-1
clone size: NA
J gene: TRBJ2-1
CDR3 DNA: TGTGCCAGCAGCGTGGGGGGGTACTCCTACAATGAGCAGTTCTTC
CDR3 protein: CASSVGGYSYNEQFF

D gene: TRBD1
V gene: TRBV9
clone size: NA
J gene: TRBJ1-5
CDR3 DNA: TGTGCCAGCAGCGTGGGACAGTCTAGCAATCAGCCCCAGCATTTT
CDR3 protein: CASSVGQSSNQPQHF

D gene: TRBD1
V gene: TRBV5-5
clone size: NA
J gene: TRBJ2-7
CDR3 DNA: TGTGCCAGCAGGAGGGACAGTTACGAGCAGTACTTC
CDR3 protein: CASRRDSYEQYF

D gene: TRBD1
V gene: TRBV18
clone size: NA
J gene: TRBJ2-1
CDR3 DNA: TGTGCCAGCTCACCCGCCGGGACAGACTCCTACAATGAGCAGTTCTTC
CDR3 protein: CASSPAGTDSYNEQFF

D gene: TRBD1
V gene: TRBV6-6
clone size: NA
J gene: TRBJ1-3
CDR3 DNA: TGTGCCAGCAGGCGGGACAGCTCTGGAAACACCATATATTTT
CDR3 protein: CASRRDSSGNTIYF

D gene: NA
V gene: TRBV4-3
clone size: few
J gene: TRBJ1-2
CDR3 DNA: TGCGCCAGCAGCCAAGAAACAGGAAATGGCTACACCTTC
CDR3 protein: CASSQETGNGYTF

D gene: TRBD2
V gene: TRBV6-5
clone size: NA
J gene: TRBJ2-2
CDR3 DNA: TGTGCCAGCAGTTTCTGGGAGGGTAAGCCCCCCGGGGAGCTGTTTTTT
CDR3 protein: CASSFWEGKPPGELFF

D gene: TRBD1
V gene: TRBV10-1
clone size: few
J gene: TRBJ2-2
CDR3 DNA: TGCGCCAGCAGTAACGGACAGGGGCGTACCGGGGAGCTGTTTTTT
CDR3 protein: CASSNGQGRTGELFF

D gene: TRBD2
V gene: TRBV11-1
clone size: NA
J gene: TRBJ2-3
CDR3 DNA: TGTGCCAGCAGCCGGGGACGACGGGAGGGTACGCAGTATTTT
CDR3 protein: CASSRGRREGTQYF

D gene: TRBD1
V gene: TRBV5-1
clone size: few
J gene: TRBJ2-3
CDR3 DNA: TGCGCCAGTGCTCCGACAGGGGCCACAGATACGCAGTATTTT
CDR3 protein: CASAPTGATDTQYF

D gene: TRBD1
V gene: TRBV11-2
clone size: few
J gene: TRBJ2-5
CDR3 DNA: TGTGCCAGCAGTCCACCGGGACAGGGGTTCGGAGAGACCCAGTACTTC
CDR3 protein: CASSPPGQGFGETQYF

D gene: NA
V gene: TRBV28
clone size: NA
J gene: TRBJ1-1
CDR3 DNA: TGTGCCAGCAGTTTGGGGGCGCTCAGCACTGAAGCTTTCTTT
CDR3 protein: CASSLGALSTEAFF

D gene: TRBD2
V gene: TRBV6-1
clone size: NA
J gene: TRBJ2-1
CDR3 DNA: TGTGCCAGCAGAGCGGGAGGGCCGATCTACAATGAGCAGTTCTTC
CDR3 protein: CASRAGGPIYNEQFF

D gene: TRBD1
V gene: TRBV4-2
clone size: NA
J gene: TRBJ1-6
CDR3 DNA: TGTGCCAGCAGCCAAGAGATCAGGGGGCGCAGGGATTCACCCCTCCACTTT
CDR3 protein: CASSQEIRGRRDSPLHF

D gene: TRBD2
V gene: TRBV29-1
clone size: NA
J gene: TRBJ2-1
CDR3 DNA: TGCAGCGTTGAAGATGTAGGACTACTAGCGGGGCCCTACAATGAGCAGTTCTTC
CDR3 protein: CSVEDVGLLAGPYNEQFF

D gene: NA
V gene: TRBV7-2
clone size: NA
J gene: TRBJ2-2
CDR3 DNA: TGTGCCAGCAGCTTAGCGGTTTCCGCGGTCGGGGAGCTGTTTTTT
CDR3 protein: CASSLAVSAVGELFF

D gene: TRBD1
V gene: TRBV7-2
clone size: NA
J gene: TRBJ1-2
CDR3 DNA: TGTGCCAGCAGCTTAGGGGGACAGGGGGAATATGGCTACACCTTC
CDR3 protein: CASSLGGQGEYGYTF

D gene: TRBD2
V gene: TRBV4-3
clone size: NA
J gene: TRBJ2-1
CDR3 DNA: TGCGCCAGCAGCCAGGATATAACTAGCGGGGGGGTAAATGAGCAGTTCTTC
CDR3 protein: CASSQDITSGGVNEQFF

D gene: TRBD1
V gene: TRBV27
clone size: NA
J gene: TRBJ2-1
CDR3 DNA: TGTGCCAGCAGTCTGTCTACCGGGACAGTGTTTCATGAGCAGTTCTTC
CDR3 protein: CASSLSTGTVFHEQFF

D gene: NA
V gene: TRBV19
clone size: NA
J gene: TRBJ1-4
CDR3 DNA: TGTGCCAGTAGTAACTCACAGGCGCGGGAAAAACTGTTTTTT
CDR3 protein: CASSNSQAREKLFF

D gene: TRBD2
V gene: TRBV13
clone size: NA
J gene: TRBJ2-1
CDR3 DNA: TGTGCCAGCAGCGGGGGGACTAGCGGGTTTAGCTCCTACAATGAGCAGTTCTTC
CDR3 protein: CASSGGTSGFSSYNEQFF

D gene: NA
V gene: TRBV7-6
clone size: NA
J gene: TRBJ2-3
CDR3 DNA: TGTGCCAGCAGCTTTACGGGTCCGCAGAGTTCAGATACGCAGTATTTT
CDR3 protein: CASSFTGPQSSDTQYF